Below, 26 T cell receptor beta chains from the same sample are listed, as sequenced in a study of shared clonotypes between healthy human individuals. TCRdb keeps only in-frame clones here, not all; method: immunoSEQ multiplex PCR. The sample has 450,000 to 550,000 clones, around 74% seen once. The sequencing sample was made of PBMCs. These receptors all come from a middle-aged woman in good health. Some clones in this sample may be carry-over from other donors' samples.

The CDR3 sequence is CASKREILYEQYF. For the CDR3, the DNA is TGTGCCAGCAAAAGGGAGATCCTCTACGAGCAGTACTTC. The J gene is TRBJ2-7, the V gene TRBV6-6; D is possibly TRBD2 (5 bases). Trimming shortened V by 7 bases and J by 3 bases, and 13 bases separated the two germline ends. The CDR3 loop spans 13 amino acids. Per the germline V gene, CDR1 is MNHNY and CDR2 is SVGAGI (reference sequence).

In its sample, this clone was seen a few times. This rearrangement joins TRBV4-1 to TRBJ2-3; 7 positions agree with TRBD2. The CDR3 consists of 17 residues. V was clipped by 4 bases and J by 5 bases; unmatched bases: 15. Germline CDR1 reads MGHRA; CDR2 reads YSYEKL. CDR3 in amino acids: CASSRHRDYPARDTQYF. DNA of the CDR3: TGCGCCAGCAGCCGACACCGGGACTACCCAGCGAGAGATACGCAGTATTTT.

The chain joins TRBV4-1 to TRBJ1-2, with TRBD1 identical over 8 bases. CDR3 length equals 15 residues. V was clipped by 3 bases and J by 3 bases; unmatched bases: 6. Germline assignment: CDR1 MGHRA and CDR2 YSYEKL. CDR3 DNA sequence: TGCGCCAGCAGCCAGGGGGGACAGGATCACTATGGCTACACCTTC. It yields the protein CASSQGGQDHYGYTF.

This clone was seen at least ten times. The sample contains more than one DNA sequence encoding this CDR3. The rearrangement uses TRBV30 and TRBJ1-4, with 10 bases that match TRBD1. V trimming: 2 bases; J trimming: 7 bases; junction bases outside the gene matches: 1. CDR1 is GTSNPN and CDR2 is SVGIG in the germline V gene (reference sequence). The CDR3 has 13 amino acids. The CDR3 loop reads CAWSRDRGEKLFF. The CDR3 nucleotides read TGTGCCTGGAGTAGGGACAGGGGTGAAAAACTGTTTTTT.

This rearrangement joins TRBV2 to TRBJ1-2; D gene unclear. Deletions cut 5 bases from V and 1 base from J, with 14 bases between. The CDR3 sequence is 15 residues long. Germline loops: CDR1 SNHLY, CDR2 FYNNEI. CDR3 in amino acids: CASSQSEAYNYGYTF. In nucleotides, the CDR3 is TGTGCCAGCAGTCAATCAGAGGCCTATAACTATGGCTACACCTTC.

This clone was observed once. For the CDR3, the DNA is TGTGCCAGCTCACCTCTCGGGGGGATGGAGACCCAGTACTTC. It is translated as CASSPLGGMETQYF. V and J are TRBV18 and TRBJ2-5; 7 positions agree with TRBD2. V was clipped by 3 bases and J by 5 bases; unmatched bases: 6. The CDR3 totals 14 residues. The germline V gene encodes CDR1 KGHSH and CDR2 LQKENI.

The gene calls are TRBV9 and TRBJ2-2, with 9 bases fitting TRBD2. V lost 0 bases to trimming and J lost 7 bases; unmatched junction nucleotides: 7. The CDR3 loop spans 16 amino acids. The V gene's germline CDR1 is SGDLS and CDR2 YYNGEE. Here the CDR3 reads CASSVDRLAVGGELFF. DNA of the CDR3: TGTGCCAGCAGCGTAGACCGACTAGCGGTTGGCGGGGAGCTGTTTTTT.

This sequence joins TRBV5-4 and TRBJ2-5; 8 bases match TRBD2. Germline V gene data show CDR1 as SGHNT and CDR2 as YYREEE (reference sequence). V trimming: 4 bases; J trimming: 1 base; junction bases outside the gene matches: 6. CDR3 size: 15 residues. The CDR3 reads CASSPGGNFQETQYF. Written as DNA, the CDR3 is TGTGCCAGCAGCCCGGGAGGGAACTTCCAAGAGACCCAGTACTTC. Combining the CDR3 with reference TRBV5-4 and TRBJ2-5 gives the whole variable domain ETGVTQSPTHLIKTRGQQVTLRCSSQSGHNTVSWYQQALGQGPQFIFQYYREEENGRGNFPPRFSGLQFPNYSSELNVNALELDDSALYLCASSPGGNFQETQYFGPGTRLLVL.

The chain is built from TRBV11-2 and TRBJ1-6, with 9 positions matching TRBD1. CDR3 length equals 15 residues. The V and J ends lost 4 bases and 7 bases, in that order; junction bases with no gene match: 5. CDR1 is SGHAT and CDR2 is FQNNGV in the germline V gene. CDR3 bases: TGTGCCAGCAGCTACAAGGACAGGGGCAATTCACCCCTCCACTTT. It specifies CASSYKDRGNSPLHF. The complete variable domain, with remaining parts taken from reference TRBV11-2 and TRBJ1-6, reads EAGVAQSPRYKIIEKRQSVAFWCNPISGHATLYWYQQILGQGPKLLIQFQNNGVVDDSQLPKDRFSAERLKGVDSTLKIQPAKLEDSAVYLCASSYKDRGNSPLHFGNGTRLTVT.

This clone occurred once. The chain recombines TRBV2 with TRBJ2-7; TRBD1 matches 10 bases. The CDR3 spans 15 residues. The junction had 9 bases not matched to a gene; V was cut back by 7 bases and J by 3 bases. Germline V CDR1 and CDR2: SNHLY, FYNNEI. CDR3: CASTTAGQGGYEQYF. CDR3 coding DNA: TGTGCCAGCACCACAGCCGGACAGGGGGGCTACGAGCAGTACTTC.

The chain is built from TRBV2 and TRBJ2-5; 11 bases agree with TRBD2. Germline V gene sequence: CDR1 SNHLY, CDR2 FYNNEI. The CDR3 loop spans 15 amino acids. V shed 6 bases, J shed 2 bases, and the junction held 5 bases outside the gene matches. Here the CDR3 reads CASRASGRLQETQYF. CDR3 in DNA: TGTGCCAGCAGGGCTAGCGGGAGGCTTCAAGAGACCCAGTACTTC.

The genes are TRBV7-9 and TRBJ1-4; D uncertain. Germline-derived CDR1 and CDR2 are SEHNR and FQNEAQ (reference sequence). The CDR3 runs to 13 residues. The V end lost 1 base, the J end lost 5 bases, and 5 bases lay between the germline ends. CDR3 protein: CASSLVKNEKLFF. Written as DNA, the CDR3 is TGTGCCAGCAGCTTAGTCAAGAATGAAAAACTGTTTTTT.

This chain connects TRBV5-1 to TRBJ1-1; D is ambiguous. The CDR3 runs to 14 residues. Germline CDR1 is SGHRS and CDR2 is YFSETQ. V was cut by 4 bases and J by 0 bases, with 10 bases left in between. The CDR3 spells CASSRAGLNTEAFF. As DNA, the CDR3 is TGCGCCAGCAGCAGGGCAGGCTTGAACACTGAAGCTTTCTTT.

This rearrangement joins TRBV9 to TRBJ1-1, with D tentatively TRBD1 (6 bases). Germline V lookup: CDR1 SGDLS, CDR2 YYNGEE. V dropped 4 bases and J dropped 1 base, with 14 bases sitting between them. The CDR3 is 15 amino acids. In DNA, the CDR3 is TGTGCCAGCAGCACCCTAACAGGGTCGAACACTGAAGCTTTCTTT. Its translation is CASSTLTGSNTEAFF.

The chain has TRBV5-1 and TRBJ2-3, with a tentative D call TRBD1 (6 bases). V lost 5 bases and J lost 1, with 17 bases in between. Germline lookup yields CDR1 SGHRS and CDR2 YFSETQ. This CDR3 is built from 16 residues. CDR3 region: CASREAGTWGTDTQYF. The CDR3 nucleotides read TGCGCCAGCAGGGAGGCTGGGACATGGGGCACAGATACGCAGTATTTT.

This clone was counted once. The V gene is TRBV5-1, the J gene TRBJ1-1; TRBD1 matches 7 bases. V shed 6 bases, J shed 3 bases, and the junction held 8 bases outside the gene matches. Per the germline V gene, CDR1 is SGHRS and CDR2 is YFSETQ. This CDR3 comprises 14 residues. Here the CDR3 DNA reads TGCGCCAGCAAAGACAGGGCACCAGACACTGAAGCTTTCTTT. Its protein is CASKDRAPDTEAFF. The whole variable domain, remainder taken from reference TRBV5-1 and TRBJ1-1, is KAGVTQTPRYLIKTRGQQVTLSCSPISGHRSVSWYQQTPGQGLQFLFEYFSETQRNKGNFPGRFSGRQFSNSRSEMNVSTLELGDSALYLCASKDRAPDTEAFFGQGTRLTVV.

The V gene is TRBV11-2, the J gene TRBJ2-7, with 8 positions matching TRBD2. Trimming cost V 0 bases and J 4 bases; bases outside gene matches: 5. Germline V CDR1 and CDR2: SGHAT, FQNNGV. This CDR3 comprises 15 residues. The CDR3 DNA reads as TGTGCCAGCAGCTTAGATGGACTAGCAGAATACGAGCAGTACTTC. Translation gives CASSLDGLAEYEQYF.

This clone was detected a few times. This chain uses TRBV15 with TRBJ2-7, with 9 positions matching TRBD1. CDR3 length: 15 amino acids. Losses at the gene ends were 3 bases for V and 3 bases for J; bases not matched to a gene: 6. Germline-derived CDR1 and CDR2 are LNHNV and YYDKDF (reference sequence). In nucleotides, the CDR3 is TGTGCCACCAGCAGTGGACAGGGGATCTTCTACGAGCAGTACTTC. Translated, it gives CATSSGQGIFYEQYF.

This chain uses TRBV6-6 with TRBJ1-2; TRBD1 aligns across 10 bases. The junction had 3 bases not matched to a gene; V was cut back by 4 bases and J by 4 bases. The CDR3 length is 14 residues. CDR1 is MNHNY and CDR2 is SVGAGI in the germline V gene (reference sequence). CDR3 amino acids: CASSSGTGAYGYTF. The DNA of the CDR3 is TGTGCCAGCAGTTCTGGGACAGGGGCCTATGGCTACACCTTC.

The chain is built from TRBV18 and TRBJ2-5; TRBD1 matches at 8 bases. Germline CDR1 reads KGHSH; CDR2 reads LQKENI. CDR3 length equals 15 residues. With V trimmed by 1 base and J by 3 bases, 4 bases remained unmatched. The CDR3 protein is CASSPRAGGKETQYF. In DNA, the CDR3 is TGTGCCAGCTCACCACGAGCAGGGGGCAAAGAGACCCAGTACTTC.

The genes are TRBV4-1 and TRBJ1-1; the match to TRBD1 covers 7 bases. Looked up from germline, CDR1 is MGHRA and CDR2 is YSYEKL. The CDR3 runs to 13 residues. J gave up 11 bases and V 2 bases, and 8 bases lay outside the gene matches. CDR3 residues: CASSQTGDWWAFF. CDR3 sequence (DNA): TGCGCCAGCAGCCAAACAGGGGATTGGTGGGCTTTCTTT.

The V gene is TRBV4-3, the J gene TRBJ1-1; D remains unclear. The CDR3 extends over 14 amino acids. Per germline, CDR1 LGHNA and CDR2 YSLEER. V was shortened by 1 base and J by 1 base, with 7 bases between the two germline ends. CDR3 amino acids: CASSQVARNTEAFF. The CDR3 DNA reads as TGCGCCAGCAGCCAAGTCGCGAGGAACACTGAAGCTTTCTTT.

The chain is built from TRBV6-1 and TRBJ1-1; D is undetermined. The length of the CDR3 is 12 residues. From germline, CDR1 is MNHNS and CDR2 SASEGT. V lost 3 bases to trimming and J lost 8 bases, with 10 bases between them. This CDR3 is CASSEVTVEAFF. In nucleotides, the CDR3 is TGTGCCAGCAGTGAGGTTACAGTGGAAGCTTTCTTT.

This clone was counted once. This chain connects TRBV5-1 to TRBJ2-1; perhaps TRBD2 as D (7 bases). The CDR3 runs to 15 residues. V was cut by 1 base and J by 9 bases, with 17 bases left in between. The germline V gene has CDR1 SGHRS and CDR2 YFSETQ. The chain's CDR3 is CASSLRQGGGFEQFF. The CDR3 region has the DNA TGCGCCAGCAGCTTGCGGCAGGGAGGGGGGTTTGAGCAGTTCTTC. Filled out from reference TRBV5-1 and TRBJ2-1, the complete variable domain reads KAGVTQTPRYLIKTRGQQVTLSCSPISGHRSVSWYQQTPGQGLQFLFEYFSETQRNKGNFPGRFSGRQFSNSRSEMNVSTLELGDSALYLCASSLRQGGGFEQFFGPGTRLTVL.

V is TRBV5-1 and J is TRBJ2-7; no clear D gene. CDR3 size: 13 residues. Trimming cost V 0 bases and J 6 bases, with 10 bases left between them. Germline V gene lookup returns CDR1 SGHRS and CDR2 YFSETQ. The CDR3 loop is CASSLDRRSEQYF. CDR3 nucleotides: TGCGCCAGCAGCTTGGACAGACGAAGCGAGCAGTACTTC. Filled out from reference TRBV5-1 and TRBJ2-7, the complete variable domain reads KAGVTQTPRYLIKTRGQQVTLSCSPISGHRSVSWYQQTPGQGLQFLFEYFSETQRNKGNFPGRFSGRQFSNSRSEMNVSTLELGDSALYLCASSLDRRSEQYFGPGTRLTVT.

Worth noting for this clone: In the same sample, other DNA sequences code for this CDR3. The chain recombines TRBV28 with TRBJ2-3; no clear D gene. CDR3 length: 12 residues. Trimming removed 3 bases from V and 3 bases from J, with 4 bases in between. CDR1 and CDR2 (germline): MDHEN, SYDVKM. This CDR3 reads CASSLGTDTQYF. The CDR3 coding sequence is TGTGCCAGCAGTTTGGGGACAGATACGCAGTATTTT. Combining the CDR3 with reference TRBV28 and TRBJ2-3 gives the whole variable domain DVKVTQSSRYLVKRTGEKVFLECVQDMDHENMFWYRQDPGLGLRLIYFSYDVKMKEKGDIPEGYSVSREKKERFSLILESASTNQTSMYLCASSLGTDTQYFGPGTRLTVL.